Listed below are T cell receptor beta chains from one sample, sequenced in a study of shared clonotypes between healthy human individuals. Profiled with immunoSEQ multiplex PCR; TCRdb holds only in-frame clones, not every one. This table has under 600,000 clones, around 78% appearing once. Source material: PBMCs. All receptors derive from a woman aged 40 to 55 in good health. Some clones in this sample may be carry-over from other donors' samples. Each CDR3 is given with its conserved first and last residue. The D gene is left open where the match is weak. Not every row has a clone size; where given, it reads once, few, many or a size class.

V	size	D	J	DNA	CDR3
TRBV7-2	.	TRBD1	TRBJ2-7	TGTGCCAGCAGCATAACCGGGACAGGGATCTCCGAGCAGTACTTC	CASSITGTGISEQYF
TRBV18	.	.	TRBJ2-1	TGTGCCAGCTCACCACTGAAAAACAGGGAGACGGGGCAGTTCTTC	CASSPLKNRETGQFF
TRBV19	once	.	TRBJ1-5	TGTGCCAGTAGTATAGATTATTGGCAACCTTATCAGCCCCAGCATTTT	CASSIDYWQPYQPQHF
TRBV29-1	.	.	TRBJ2-5	TGCAGCCTATCCCGGAGGACCCAGTACTTC	CSLSRRTQYF
TRBV7-2	once	.	TRBJ1-1	TGTGCCAGCAGCCTCAGCCGGACCCCTGAAGCTTTCTTT	CASSLSRTPEAFF
TRBV14	many	TRBD2	TRBJ2-3	TGTGCCAGCAGCCACCGCCCTACCAGCGGGAGAGGAGATACGCAGTATTTT	CASSHRPTSGRGDTQYF
TRBV5-8	.	.	TRBJ1-4	TGTGCCAGCAGCTTTCACGGAGTGACTAATGAAAAACTGTTTTTT	CASSFHGVTNEKLFF
TRBV19	.	TRBD2	TRBJ2-3	TGTGCCACCAAAAAACTAGCGGCTAGCACAGATACGCAGTATTTT	CATKKLAASTDTQYF
TRBV28	.	TRBD1	TRBJ2-2	TGTGCCAGCAGTTCCGTGGACAGGGGAGTCGGGGAGCTGTTTTTT	CASSSVDRGVGELFF
TRBV7-3	.	.	TRBJ1-1	TGTGCCAGCAGCTTAGATGGGGGGTCATCTGAAGCTTTCTTT	CASSLDGGSSEAFF
TRBV10-3	.	TRBD2	TRBJ2-7	TGTGCCATCAAACCGGGACTAGGGTGGGCCTACGAGCAGTACTTC	CAIKPGLGWAYEQYF
TRBV5-5	.	.	TRBJ2-7	TGTGCCAGCAGCCCACTGGACAGTTCCTACGAGCAGTACTTC	CASSPLDSSYEQYF
TRBV4-2	few	TRBD2	TRBJ2-6	TGTGCCAGCAGCCAGGAAGCACCGGGACTAGCATCTGGGGCCAACGTCCTGACTTTC	CASSQEAPGLASGANVLTF
TRBV18	.	.	TRBJ1-5	TGTGCCAGCTCACCAGGAAGCAATCAGCCCCAGCATTTT	CASSPGSNQPQHF
TRBV18	once	.	TRBJ2-7	TGTGCCAGCTCACCATCGACAGACGCCTACGAGCAGTACTTC	CASSPSTDAYEQYF
TRBV12-5	once	TRBD1	TRBJ2-7	TGTGCTAGTGGTCCTCACCCGGGACAGGGGGCTTACGAGCAGTACTTC	CASGPHPGQGAYEQYF
TRBV28	.	.	TRBJ2-5	TGTGCCAGCAGTTTATCCGGGGGAGAGACCCAGTACTTC	CASSLSGGETQYF
TRBV5-5	.	TRBD2	TRBJ2-1	TGTGCCAGCACCGCCGCCCGGACTAGCGGGACCGATGAGCAGTTCTTC	CASTAARTSGTDEQFF
TRBV30	many	TRBD2	TRBJ2-1	TGTGCCTGGAGTGGGACTAGCGGACCACAGAATGAGCAGTTCTTC	CAWSGTSGPQNEQFF
TRBV15	.	TRBD2	TRBJ2-1	TGTGCCACCAAGCCTAGCGGGGACTACAATGAGCAGTTCTTC	CATKPSGDYNEQFF
TRBV18	few	TRBD2	TRBJ2-1	TGTGCCAGCACCGGACTAGCGGGAGGCCATGAGCAGTTCTTC	CASTGLAGGHEQFF
TRBV28	once	.	TRBJ1-2	TGTGCCAGCACCGTACCCGGCAGTACTAACTATGGCTACACCTTC	CASTVPGSTNYGYTF
TRBV25-1	.	.	TRBJ1-5	TGTGCCAGCAGTGAACCGGGCAACGGTCAGCCCCAGCATTTT	CASSEPGNGQPQHF
TRBV11-2	.	.	TRBJ1-4	TGTGCCAGCAGCTTAGATGGGGGGAAACTGTTTTTT	CASSLDGGKLFF
TRBV4-1	.	.	TRBJ1-1	TGCGCCAGCAGCCAAGAGGGGGTTTTGTTTAGGGTCATGAACACTGAAGCTTTCTTT	CASSQEGVLFRVMNTEAFF
TRBV19	few	TRBD2	TRBJ2-7	TGTGCCAGTAGTAAATGGGAACTAAGTGGCGGGAGGGCCATGATCGAGCAGTACTTC	CASSKWELSGGRAMIEQYF
TRBV19	.	TRBD2	TRBJ2-2	TGTGCCAGTAGTAGTTCGGGAGGGGGAGCAAGGATCGGGGAGCTGTTTTTT	CASSSSGGGARIGELFF
TRBV18	.	.	TRBJ2-1	TGTGCCAGCCCACCCTACAATGAGCAGTTCTTC	CASPPYNEQFF
TRBV6-1	few	.	TRBJ2-1	TGTGCCAGCAGTGCCCGACAGGTGAGCTCCTACAATGAGCAGTTCTTC	CASSARQVSSYNEQFF
TRBV4-2	.	TRBD2	TRBJ2-1	TGTGCCAGCAGCCGGAATAGCGGGAGGTTGGGCAATGAGCAGTTCTTC	CASSRNSGRLGNEQFF
TRBV28	.	.	TRBJ1-1	TGTGCCAGCAGTTTATCGGGGGGCCGGGCTGAAGCTTTCTTT	CASSLSGGRAEAFF
TRBV28	.	.	TRBJ1-2	TGTGCCATCAATTCGGGGATAGGGTTTATTAACTATGGCTACACCTTC	CAINSGIGFINYGYTF
TRBV2	few	.	TRBJ1-3	TGTGCCAGCAGTATTTCAGGTTTCTCTGGAAACACCATATATTTT	CASSISGFSGNTIYF
TRBV19	few	TRBD2	TRBJ2-7	TGTGCCAGTAGCAGGTCGACTAGCGGGGCTTCCTACGAGCAGTACTTC	CASSRSTSGASYEQYF
TRBV11-2	.	.	TRBJ2-1	TGTGCCAGCAGCTTAGTGCGGGGATTGGGCCTTGAGCAGTTCTTC	CASSLVRGLGLEQFF
TRBV19	.	TRBD1	TRBJ1-1	TGTGCCAGTAGAGACCCGGACAGGGGGCGAGGTGAAGCTTTCTTT	CASRDPDRGRGEAFF
TRBV18	.	TRBD1	TRBJ2-6	TGTGCCAGCTCACCACTGACAGGGGGGGACTCTGGGGCCAACGTCCTGACTTTC	CASSPLTGGDSGANVLTF
TRBV4-3	.	.	TRBJ2-1	TGCGCCAGCAGCCTCTTGGGGAGAACCAATGAGCAGTTCTTC	CASSLLGRTNEQFF
TRBV30	.	TRBD1	TRBJ1-5	TGTGCCTGGGGATACAGGGGATCGGGTCAGCCCCAGCATTTT	CAWGYRGSGQPQHF
TRBV5-4	few	.	TRBJ2-2	TGTGCCAGCAGTTCTCCCTCTAGCGCCGGGGAGCTGTTTTTT	CASSSPSSAGELFF
TRBV30	.	.	TRBJ1-1	TGTGCCTGGAGTGGTCAGGGGCACACTGAAGCTTTCTTT	CAWSGQGHTEAFF
TRBV11-2	.	TRBD1	TRBJ2-7	TGTGCCAGCAGCCCACTAAGGCCGGGACAGGTTAAGATCGAGCAGTACTTC	CASSPLRPGQVKIEQYF
TRBV5-4	once	.	TRBJ1-5	TGTGCCAGCAGCTTATTCGGTGGGCAGCCCCAGCATTTT	CASSLFGGQPQHF
TRBV5-1	once	TRBD2	TRBJ2-5	TGCGCCAGCAGGCACCGACTAGCGGGAGGGGTAGAGACCCAGTACTTC	CASRHRLAGGVETQYF
TRBV15	.	.	TRBJ2-1	TGTGCCACCAGCAGAGATCGCCAGGGCCAGTTCTTC	CATSRDRQGQFF
TRBV28	.	TRBD1	TRBJ1-2	TGTGCCAGCAGTTCTCCGGGACAGGGGGCGGAGGTGAACTATGGCTACACCTTC	CASSSPGQGAEVNYGYTF
TRBV5-6	.	.	TRBJ2-2	TGTGCCAGCAGCTTGGGGTTATTGACCGGGGAGCTGTTTTTT	CASSLGLLTGELFF